The 13 T cell receptor beta chains reported below all come from one sample, sequenced in a study of blood T cell repertoires in COVID-19. Profiled with immunoSEQ multiplex PCR; TCRdb holds only in-frame clones, not every one. In the table there are roughly 170,000 clones, 85% to 90% of which are singletons. The sequenced sample consisted of peripheral blood. All receptors derive from a man between 65 and 80 years old with active or convalescent COVID-19.

Turning to this clone: This CDR3 is also generated by other DNA sequences in the sample. The chain employs TRBV13 and TRBJ2-7, with TRBD1 matching 11 bases. Germline V gene data show CDR1 as PRHDT and CDR2 as FYEKMQ (reference sequence). This CDR3 region has 14 residues. Germline trimming cut 6 bases from V and 4 bases from J; bases unmatched to any gene: 5. The CDR3 region has the DNA TGTGCCAGCAGTTCCGGGACAGGGGGGTACGAGCAGTACTTC. It yields the protein CASSSGTGGYEQYF. Supplemented by reference TRBV13 and TRBJ2-7, the full variable domain reads AAGVIQSPRHLIKEKRETATLKCYPIPRHDTVYWYQQGPGQDPQFLISFYEKMQSDKGSIPDRFSAQQFSDYHSELNMSSLELGDSALYFCASSSGTGGYEQYFGPGTRLTVT.

The chain employs TRBV19 and TRBJ2-3, with D maybe TRBD1 (6 bases). The CDR3 spans 15 residues. From germline, CDR1 is LNHDA and CDR2 SQIVND (reference sequence). Trimming shortened V by 6 bases and J by 8 bases, and 21 bases separated the two germline ends. The CDR3 DNA is TGTGCCAGTAGCTCTGGGACACCCCTTATGGGTACGCAGTATTTT. Its translation: CASSSGTPLMGTQYF.

The J gene is TRBJ2-5, the V gene TRBV18, with 7 bases aligning to TRBD1. With V trimmed by 6 bases and J by 5 bases, 6 bases remained unmatched. This CDR3 has 13 amino acids. The germline CDR1 and CDR2 sequences are KGHSH and LQKENI. CDR3 sequence (DNA): TGTGCCAGCTCGCCGACAGGGCTGGAGACCCAGTACTTC. Its translation: CASSPTGLETQYF.

This chain joins TRBV5-1 and TRBJ2-1; no clear D. CDR3 size: 14 residues. V gave up 0 bases and J gave up 5 bases, with 9 bases separating them. Germline V lookup: CDR1 SGHRS, CDR2 YFSETQ. DNA of the CDR3: TGCGCCAGCAGCTTGGCTCTCAGAAACAATGAGCAGTTCTTC. Protein product: CASSLALRNNEQFF. Filled out from reference TRBV5-1 and TRBJ2-1, the complete variable domain reads KAGVTQTPRYLIKTRGQQVTLSCSPISGHRSVSWYQQTPGQGLQFLFEYFSETQRNKGNFPGRFSGRQFSNSRSEMNVSTLELGDSALYLCASSLALRNNEQFFGPGTRLTVL.

This clone has more than one count but fewer than ten. J is TRBJ1-5 and V is TRBV4-3; 9 nucleotides match TRBD1. CDR1 and CDR2 from the germline V gene are LGHNA and YSLEER. With V trimmed by 0 bases and J by 4 bases, 7 bases remained unmatched. This CDR3 comprises 17 residues. CDR3 DNA: TGCGCCAGCAGCCAAGATGCGACGGGACAGGGTAATCAGCCCCAGCATTTT. Its translation: CASSQDATGQGNQPQHF.

CDR3 sequence: CASSFYRDYGYTF. CDR3 in DNA: TGTGCCAGCAGTTTTTACAGGGACTATGGCTACACCTTC. This chain joins TRBV12-3 or TRBV12-4 and TRBJ1-2; weak D call: TRBD1 (6 bases). The CDR3 totals 13 residues. The germline V and J ends were trimmed by 3 bases and 3 bases, with 8 bases remaining between them.

The gene calls are TRBV5-1 and TRBJ1-2, with no clear D. The V gene's germline CDR1 is SGHRS and CDR2 YFSETQ. Trimming left V 5 bases short and J 0 bases short, with 20 bases between. The CDR3 length is 17 residues. The CDR3, as DNA: TGCGCCAGCAGTTTAACCGCGACACAGAAGTCTAACTATGGCTACACCTTC. This codes for CASSLTATQKSNYGYTF.

The chain carries TRBV19 and TRBJ1-1; TRBD1 agrees at 7 bases. The germline CDR1 and CDR2 sequences are LNHDA and SQIVND (reference sequence). This CDR3 has 15 amino acids. The J segment lost 1 base and the V segment lost 6 bases, leaving 8 bases of the junction unmatched. CDR3 sequence (DNA): TGTGCCAGTAGCCCTCATGGACAGGCGAACACTGAAGCTTTCTTT. Encoded protein: CASSPHGQANTEAFF.

The chain has TRBV2 and TRBJ1-2; no reliable D call. The CDR3 extends over 13 amino acids. V was clipped by 7 bases and J by 5 bases, with 14 bases between them. The germline V gene encodes CDR1 SNHLY and CDR2 FYNNEI. The CDR3 sequence is CASTRPPPYGYTF. The CDR3, as DNA: TGTGCCAGCACCCGTCCTCCTCCGTATGGCTACACCTTC.

The chain couples TRBV25-1 to TRBJ2-1; 9 bases fit TRBD1. Trimming cost V 5 bases and J 9 bases; bases outside gene matches: 5. This CDR3 is 13 amino acids long. The germline CDR1 and CDR2 sequences are MGHDK and SYGVNS. The chain's CDR3 is CASSPQQGAEQFF. In DNA, the CDR3 is TGTGCCAGCAGTCCTCAACAGGGGGCTGAGCAGTTCTTC.

The gene calls are TRBV30 and TRBJ1-1; D not resolved. Germline CDR1 is GTSNPN and CDR2 is SVGIG (reference sequence). This CDR3 region has 12 residues. The V end lost 2 bases, the J end lost 7 bases, and 11 bases lay between the germline ends. The CDR3 coding sequence is TGTGCCTGGAGTCCGTCGGGGTTTGAAGCTTTCTTT. It is translated as CAWSPSGFEAFF.

This rearrangement joins TRBV5-1 to TRBJ1-2, with 9 bases that match TRBD1. CDR3 length: 15 residues. V was clipped by 4 bases and J by 6 bases; unmatched bases: 10. Germline loops: CDR1 SGHRS, CDR2 YFSETQ. The CDR3 nucleotides are TGCGCCAGCAGCGCGCAGACAGGGGGTCAGGATGGCTACACCTTC. Translated, it gives CASSAQTGGQDGYTF.

The chain has TRBV6-5 and TRBJ2-2; 8 nucleotides align to TRBD1. CDR1 and CDR2 from the germline V gene are MNHEY and SVGAGI. J gave up 4 bases and V 5 bases, and 6 bases lay outside the gene matches. There are 15 residues in the CDR3. The chain's CDR3 is CASSNDRGSTGELFF. CDR3 in DNA: TGTGCCAGCAGTAATGACAGGGGTAGCACCGGGGAGCTGTTTTTT.